A single sample is the source of the 24 T cell receptor beta chains below, sequenced in a study of identical twins. One entry per CDR3 protein, called by TCRdb with MiXCR from the 5' RACE reads. The sample carries some 710,000 distinct CDR3 sequences, around 6% recorded once. Sequenced input: naive T cells sorted from blood. These receptors were obtained from a man aged 18 to 35 in good health.

The rearrangement links TRBV10-3 to TRBJ2-4, with 8 nucleotides matching TRBD2. The CDR3 covers 14 residues. The junction had 6 bases not matched to a gene; V was cut back by 5 bases and J by 6 bases. Germline values: CDR1 ENHRY, CDR2 SYGVKD. DNA for the CDR3: TGTGCCATCAGTCAGCGGGAGTCGGTAAACATTCAGTACTTC. It is translated as CAISQRESVNIQYF.

The rearrangement joins TRBV7-8 to TRBJ2-7; 7 nucleotides agree with TRBD1. Trimming at V came to 1 base and at J to 3 bases, leaving 6 bases not matched to a gene. The CDR3 loop spans 15 amino acids. Germline loops: CDR1 SGHVS, CDR2 FQNEAQ. The CDR3 spells CASSLGTGGVYEQYF. The CDR3 nucleotides read TGTGCCAGCAGCTTAGGGACAGGTGGAGTCTACGAGCAGTACTTC.

This clonotype was detected many times. The chain has TRBV2 and TRBJ1-1, with a tentative D call TRBD1 (5 bases). The CDR3 sequence is 12 residues long. Trimming took off 1 base at V and 10 bases at J, with 10 bases between the two ends. Germline V gene lookup returns CDR1 SNHLY and CDR2 FYNNEI. The DNA for the CDR3 is TGTGCCAGCAGTGAAGAGACAGCAGGAGCTTTCTTT. It is translated as CASSEETAGAFF.

The V call is TRBV27, the J call TRBJ2-1, with 8 bases identical to TRBD2. With V trimmed by 8 bases and J by 7 bases, 13 bases remained unmatched. The germline CDR1 and CDR2 sequences are MNHEY and SMNVEV (reference sequence). CDR3 length: 15 residues. The CDR3 DNA follows: TGTGCCAGCTACCCAAGCGGGAGTGTCGGGAATGAGCAGTTCTTC. It is translated as CASYPSGSVGNEQFF.

The gene calls are TRBV12-5 and TRBJ2-7; no clear D gene. The CDR3 runs 11 residues. Per germline, CDR1 LGHNT and CDR2 FRNRAP. V lost 3 bases, J lost 6 bases, and 6 bases lay in between. The CDR3 spells CASGLMGEQYF. CDR3 DNA: TGTGCTAGTGGTTTAATGGGCGAGCAGTACTTC.

The table lists this clonotype with many counts. The J gene is TRBJ2-2, the V gene TRBV9; no definite D call. Trimming shortened V by 0 bases and J by 5 bases, and 5 bases separated the two germline ends. The germline V gene encodes CDR1 SGDLS and CDR2 YYNGEE. The CDR3 loop spans 13 amino acids. The CDR3 DNA sequence: TGTGCCAGCAGCGTAGAAGAGACCGGGGAGCTGTTTTTT. The encoded protein is CASSVEETGELFF.

V and J are TRBV5-1 and TRBJ2-5; D is perhaps TRBD1 or TRBD2 (5 bases each). Trimming stripped 0 bases from V and 2 bases from J, with 11 bases between. The CDR3 spans 15 residues. Germline CDR1 SGHRS, CDR2 YFSETQ. The CDR3 DNA follows: TGCGCCAGCAGCTTGGAATGGGGGAGACAAGAGACCCAGTACTTC. Its protein is CASSLEWGRQETQYF.

The sample holds many counts of this clonotype. The rearrangement links TRBV20-1 to TRBJ2-7, with 9 bases that match TRBD2. Germline-derived CDR1 and CDR2 are DFQATT and SNEGSKA (reference sequence). The CDR3 extends over 16 amino acids. After removal of 1 base from V and 4 bases from J, the junction contained 11 bases not matched to a gene. This CDR3 is CSARGGMVSGSYEQYF. CDR3 sequence (DNA): TGCAGTGCTAGAGGTGGAATGGTTAGCGGGAGTTACGAGCAGTACTTC.

The table lists this clonotype with many counts. The rearrangement joins TRBV3-1 to TRBJ2-1, with 11 bases fitting TRBD2. V trimming: 2 bases; J trimming: 3 bases; junction bases outside the gene matches: 6. The CDR3 runs 17 residues. Germline CDR1 reads LGHDT; CDR2 reads YNNKEL (reference sequence). In DNA, the CDR3 is TGTGCCAGCAGCCAAAGTGCTAGCGGGAGGCGCTACAATGAGCAGTTCTTC. It is translated as CASSQSASGRRYNEQFF.

This clonotype was detected only a few times. The CDR3 spells CSVEIGTGVARNSSYEQYV. CDR3 nucleotides: TGCAGCGTAGAAATAGGGACAGGGGTCGCGAGAAATAGCTCCTACGAGCAGTACGTC. This chain connects TRBV29-1 to TRBJ2-7; 10 bases fit TRBD1. V was clipped by 6 bases and J by 0 bases; unmatched bases: 20. The CDR3 consists of 19 residues. Germline-derived CDR1 and CDR2 are SQVTM and ANQGSEA.

This clonotype was seen repeatedly, ten times or more. The J gene is TRBJ2-1, the V gene TRBV9, with TRBD2 identical over 15 bases. Germline trimming cut 3 bases from V and 0 bases from J; bases unmatched to any gene: 7. The germline CDR1 and CDR2 sequences are SGDLS and YYNGEE. CDR3 size: 19 residues. CDR3: CASSGGTSGRLSSYNEQFF. CDR3 nucleotides: TGTGCCAGCAGCGGAGGGACTAGCGGGAGGCTAAGCTCCTACAATGAGCAGTTCTTC.

The CDR3 is CSAPHLAGADTQYF. The CDR3 region has the DNA TGCAGTGCCCCCCACCTAGCGGGAGCGGATACGCAGTATTTT. V gene TRBV20-1 combines with J gene TRBJ2-3; 10 bases fit TRBD2. Germline CDR1 reads DFQATT; CDR2 reads SNEGSKA (reference sequence). This CDR3 is built from 14 residues. J gave up 6 bases and V 6 bases, and 9 bases lay outside the gene matches.

This clonotype has a handful of counts. The chain carries TRBV20-1 and TRBJ2-1; D uncertain. Germline V gene data show CDR1 as DFQATT and CDR2 as SNEGSKA (reference sequence). The V end lost 4 bases, the J end lost 1 base, and 5 bases lay between the germline ends. The CDR3 runs to 12 residues. CDR3 bases: TGCAGTGCTATGGGGTCCTACAATGAGCAGTTCTTC. Amino acids: CSAMGSYNEQFF.

This sequence joins TRBV20-1 and TRBJ2-7; D is unresolved. The germline V and J ends were trimmed by 4 bases and 7 bases, with 20 bases remaining between them. The CDR3 runs to 14 residues. CDR1 is DFQATT and CDR2 is SNEGSKA in the germline V gene (reference sequence). The CDR3 sequence is CSAKYAWAVGEQYF. CDR3 in DNA: TGCAGTGCTAAATATGCCTGGGCCGTGGGGGAGCAGTACTTC.

This sequence joins TRBV4-3 and TRBJ2-1; D remains unclear. Looked up from germline, CDR1 is LGHNA and CDR2 is YSLEER. CDR3 length equals 15 residues. V dropped 0 bases and J dropped 5 bases, with 11 bases sitting between them. CDR3 region: CASSQDWAVNNEQFF. CDR3 sequence (DNA): TGCGCCAGCAGCCAAGATTGGGCAGTAAACAATGAGCAGTTCTTC.

This clonotype was seen many times. The V call is TRBV15, the J call TRBJ2-1; D not resolved. The CDR3 contains 15 residues. Deletions cut 4 bases from V and 5 bases from J, with 15 bases between. Germline CDR1 and CDR2: LNHNV and YYDKDF (reference sequence). The CDR3 DNA follows: TGTGCCACCAGCATGGGAAAAGGACCGCACAATGAGCAGTTCTTC. Residues: CATSMGKGPHNEQFF.

This clonotype was detected only a few times. The chain links TRBV9 to TRBJ1-2; a possible D gene is TRBD1 (5 bases). The CDR3 spans 16 residues. Germline values: CDR1 SGDLS, CDR2 YYNGEE. With 0 bases removed from V and 8 bases from J, the gap between germline ends came to 20 bases. The chain's CDR3 is CASSVGDPSSVGGYTF. CDR3 nucleotides: TGTGCCAGCAGCGTAGGGGACCCCTCTAGTGTCGGCGGCTACACCTTC.

This clonotype was detected many times. V and J are TRBV12-3 or TRBV12-4 and TRBJ2-7, with D possibly matching TRBD1 (6 bases). The CDR3 totals 13 residues. V was cut by 3 bases and J by 2 bases, with 8 bases left in between. The chain's CDR3 is CASSLDSTYEQYF. CDR3 nucleotides: TGTGCCAGCAGTTTGGACAGTACCTACGAGCAGTACTTC.

This clonotype has a count of ten or more. The chain has TRBV4-3 and TRBJ1-2; no clear D gene. This CDR3 spans 14 amino acids. Trimming stripped 4 bases from V and 2 bases from J, with 11 bases between. Germline-derived CDR1 and CDR2 are LGHNA and YSLEER. The DNA of the CDR3 is TGCGCCAGCAGCCGAACGGGAGTCAACTATGGCTACACCTTC. It translates to CASSRTGVNYGYTF.

The J gene is TRBJ2-5, the V gene TRBV7-9; D not certain. Germline V gives CDR1 SEHNR, CDR2 FQNEAQ (reference sequence). The CDR3 totals 16 residues. V dropped 3 bases and J dropped 2 bases, with 16 bases sitting between them. The CDR3: CASSFLSEIVQETQYF. DNA for the CDR3: TGTGCCAGCAGCTTTTTGAGTGAGATCGTGCAAGAGACCCAGTACTTC.

This clonotype was observed at least ten times. The DNA for the CDR3 is TGTGCCAGCAGTTTAGAAGTCATGAACACTGAAGCTTTCTTT. As protein: CASSLEVMNTEAFF. The rearrangement joins TRBV12-3 or TRBV12-4 to TRBJ1-1; D remains ambiguous. This CDR3 is 14 amino acids long. The V and J ends lost 1 base and 0 bases respectively, with 6 bases between them.

This clonotype came up many times. Here the CDR3 DNA reads TGTGCCGGTATGACTAGCGGGGACACAGATACGCAGTATTTT. It codes for CAGMTSGDTDTQYF. The rearrangement uses TRBV12-3 or TRBV12-4 and TRBJ2-3, with TRBD2 matching 11 bases. The CDR3 length is 14 residues. J gave up 2 bases and V 11 bases, and 6 bases lay outside the gene matches.

This clonotype has a handful of counts. The chain is built from TRBV30 and TRBJ1-1, with 8 positions matching TRBD1. V lost 5 bases, J lost 1 base, and 6 bases stayed unmatched. CDR3 size: 14 residues. Germline V lookup: CDR1 GTSNPN, CDR2 SVGIG (reference sequence). As DNA, the CDR3 is TGTGCCTGGGACATCGGGACAGGGAACACTGAAGCTTTCTTT. Amino acid sequence: CAWDIGTGNTEAFF.

This clonotype was detected a few times. This chain connects TRBV7-6 to TRBJ2-5; TRBD1 agrees at 8 bases. The CDR3 extends over 15 amino acids. The germline V gene encodes CDR1 SGHVS and CDR2 FNYEAQ. After removal of 1 base from V and 2 bases from J, the junction contained 3 bases not matched to a gene. CDR3 bases: TGTGCCAGCAGCTTAGGGGACAGGCCGCAAGAGACCCAGTACTTC. Translation gives CASSLGDRPQETQYF.